The sample holds a few counts of the clone carrying this T cell receptor (beta chain). As yet, its antigen is unknown. This sample stems from a study of T cells in Graves' hyperthyroidism and ophthalmopathy. TCR beta CDR3 region amplification was performed from RNA transcripts. Researchers ran a first-round RT-PCR on the TCR CDR3 using the HTBI primer set. From the multiplex PCR reads, TCRdb called clonotypes with MiXCR, one entry per CDR3 protein. The repertoire holds 640,000 or so distinct CDR3 sequences, with 14% to 15% as singletons. The CDR3 length is 15 residues. From germline, CDR1 is MDHEN and CDR2 SYDVKM. V lost 5 bases, J lost 4 bases, and 17 bases lay in between. Study-level findings and limits: Ophthalmopathy cases were set apart from stable hyperthyroidism by a 13 V-J model. Model predictions of ophthalmopathy came a median roughly 6.7 months before onset.

The chain is built from TRBV28 and TRBJ1-2; D is perhaps TRBD1 (5 bases). This TCR came from a woman aged 40 to 50 with Graves' ophthalmopathy. Sequenced: blood. This CDR3 is CASSPPGGALYGYTF. The DNA for the CDR3 is TGTGCCAGCAGTCCCCCGGGAGGGGCGCTCTATGGCTACACCTTC.